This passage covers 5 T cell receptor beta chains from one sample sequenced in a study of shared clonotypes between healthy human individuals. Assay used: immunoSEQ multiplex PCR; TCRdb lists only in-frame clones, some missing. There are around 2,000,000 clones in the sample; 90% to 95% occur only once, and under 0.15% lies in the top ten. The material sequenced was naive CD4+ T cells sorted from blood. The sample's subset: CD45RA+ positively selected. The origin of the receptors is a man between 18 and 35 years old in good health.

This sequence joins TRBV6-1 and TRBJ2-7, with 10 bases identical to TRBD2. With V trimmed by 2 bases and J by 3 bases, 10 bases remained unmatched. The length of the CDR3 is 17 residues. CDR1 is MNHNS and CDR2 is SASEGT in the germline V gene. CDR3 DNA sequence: TGTGCCAGCAGTGAACGAGTAGCGGGAGGTCCAAGCTACGAGCAGTACTTC. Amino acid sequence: CASSERVAGGPSYEQYF.

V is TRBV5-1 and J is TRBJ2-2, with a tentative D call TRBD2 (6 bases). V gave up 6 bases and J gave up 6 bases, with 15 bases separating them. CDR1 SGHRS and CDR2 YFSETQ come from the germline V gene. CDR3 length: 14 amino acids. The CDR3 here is CASKLEGFSGELFF. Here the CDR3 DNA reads TGCGCCAGCAAGTTGGAGGGGTTTTCCGGGGAGCTGTTTTTT.

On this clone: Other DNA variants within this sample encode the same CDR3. The CDR3 region has the DNA TGTGCCAGCAGTGTCTCCGCCGGGGAGCTGTTTTTT. Translation: CASSVSAGELFF. The chain uses TRBV6-1 and TRBJ2-2; D unclear. Germline-derived CDR1 and CDR2 are MNHNS and SASEGT. The V end lost 4 bases, the J end lost 6 bases, and 6 bases lay between the germline ends. The CDR3 has 12 amino acids.

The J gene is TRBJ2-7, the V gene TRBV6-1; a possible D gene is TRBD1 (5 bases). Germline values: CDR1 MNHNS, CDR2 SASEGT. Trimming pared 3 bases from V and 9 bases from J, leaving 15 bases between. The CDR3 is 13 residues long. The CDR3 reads CASSDLAGLLQYF. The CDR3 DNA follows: TGTGCCAGCAGTGATCTCGCAGGGCTGCTGCAGTACTTC.

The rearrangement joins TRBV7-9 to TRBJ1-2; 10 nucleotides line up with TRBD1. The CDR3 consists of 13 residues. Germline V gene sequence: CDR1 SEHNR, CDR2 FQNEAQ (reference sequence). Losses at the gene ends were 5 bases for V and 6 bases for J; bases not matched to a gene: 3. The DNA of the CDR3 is TGTGCCAGCAGCCCGGGACAGGGGAATGGCTACACCTTC. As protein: CASSPGQGNGYTF.